This TCR beta chain derives from a study of shared clonotypes between healthy human individuals. Study-wide results and limits: An expected dependence of interdonor clonotype sharing on sequencing depth was noted.

The assay was carried out at the deep level. With ten immunoSEQ deep assay plates, unsorted PBMC DNA underwent sequencing. The method was immunoSEQ multiplex PCR; TCRdb's version includes in-frame clones alone and lacks a portion of them. The sample includes hundreds of thousands of clones, about 74% seen only once; the top ten take around 12%. This clone was seen a few times. The antigen remains unidentified. A read error is likely here: a far larger clone is one base away. The clonotype comes from a woman between 40 and 55 years old in good health. Some clones in this sample may be carry-over from other donors' samples. Sequencing was carried out using PBMCs.

The CDR3 spells CSVAVTGNNEQLF. In nucleotides, the CDR3 is TGCAGCGTCGCTGTTACAGGGAACAATGAGCAGCTCTTC. The V gene is TRBV29-1, the J gene TRBJ2-1; tentative D call: TRBD1 (6 bases). This CDR3 contains 13 residues. From germline, CDR1 is SQVTM and CDR2 ANQGSEA.